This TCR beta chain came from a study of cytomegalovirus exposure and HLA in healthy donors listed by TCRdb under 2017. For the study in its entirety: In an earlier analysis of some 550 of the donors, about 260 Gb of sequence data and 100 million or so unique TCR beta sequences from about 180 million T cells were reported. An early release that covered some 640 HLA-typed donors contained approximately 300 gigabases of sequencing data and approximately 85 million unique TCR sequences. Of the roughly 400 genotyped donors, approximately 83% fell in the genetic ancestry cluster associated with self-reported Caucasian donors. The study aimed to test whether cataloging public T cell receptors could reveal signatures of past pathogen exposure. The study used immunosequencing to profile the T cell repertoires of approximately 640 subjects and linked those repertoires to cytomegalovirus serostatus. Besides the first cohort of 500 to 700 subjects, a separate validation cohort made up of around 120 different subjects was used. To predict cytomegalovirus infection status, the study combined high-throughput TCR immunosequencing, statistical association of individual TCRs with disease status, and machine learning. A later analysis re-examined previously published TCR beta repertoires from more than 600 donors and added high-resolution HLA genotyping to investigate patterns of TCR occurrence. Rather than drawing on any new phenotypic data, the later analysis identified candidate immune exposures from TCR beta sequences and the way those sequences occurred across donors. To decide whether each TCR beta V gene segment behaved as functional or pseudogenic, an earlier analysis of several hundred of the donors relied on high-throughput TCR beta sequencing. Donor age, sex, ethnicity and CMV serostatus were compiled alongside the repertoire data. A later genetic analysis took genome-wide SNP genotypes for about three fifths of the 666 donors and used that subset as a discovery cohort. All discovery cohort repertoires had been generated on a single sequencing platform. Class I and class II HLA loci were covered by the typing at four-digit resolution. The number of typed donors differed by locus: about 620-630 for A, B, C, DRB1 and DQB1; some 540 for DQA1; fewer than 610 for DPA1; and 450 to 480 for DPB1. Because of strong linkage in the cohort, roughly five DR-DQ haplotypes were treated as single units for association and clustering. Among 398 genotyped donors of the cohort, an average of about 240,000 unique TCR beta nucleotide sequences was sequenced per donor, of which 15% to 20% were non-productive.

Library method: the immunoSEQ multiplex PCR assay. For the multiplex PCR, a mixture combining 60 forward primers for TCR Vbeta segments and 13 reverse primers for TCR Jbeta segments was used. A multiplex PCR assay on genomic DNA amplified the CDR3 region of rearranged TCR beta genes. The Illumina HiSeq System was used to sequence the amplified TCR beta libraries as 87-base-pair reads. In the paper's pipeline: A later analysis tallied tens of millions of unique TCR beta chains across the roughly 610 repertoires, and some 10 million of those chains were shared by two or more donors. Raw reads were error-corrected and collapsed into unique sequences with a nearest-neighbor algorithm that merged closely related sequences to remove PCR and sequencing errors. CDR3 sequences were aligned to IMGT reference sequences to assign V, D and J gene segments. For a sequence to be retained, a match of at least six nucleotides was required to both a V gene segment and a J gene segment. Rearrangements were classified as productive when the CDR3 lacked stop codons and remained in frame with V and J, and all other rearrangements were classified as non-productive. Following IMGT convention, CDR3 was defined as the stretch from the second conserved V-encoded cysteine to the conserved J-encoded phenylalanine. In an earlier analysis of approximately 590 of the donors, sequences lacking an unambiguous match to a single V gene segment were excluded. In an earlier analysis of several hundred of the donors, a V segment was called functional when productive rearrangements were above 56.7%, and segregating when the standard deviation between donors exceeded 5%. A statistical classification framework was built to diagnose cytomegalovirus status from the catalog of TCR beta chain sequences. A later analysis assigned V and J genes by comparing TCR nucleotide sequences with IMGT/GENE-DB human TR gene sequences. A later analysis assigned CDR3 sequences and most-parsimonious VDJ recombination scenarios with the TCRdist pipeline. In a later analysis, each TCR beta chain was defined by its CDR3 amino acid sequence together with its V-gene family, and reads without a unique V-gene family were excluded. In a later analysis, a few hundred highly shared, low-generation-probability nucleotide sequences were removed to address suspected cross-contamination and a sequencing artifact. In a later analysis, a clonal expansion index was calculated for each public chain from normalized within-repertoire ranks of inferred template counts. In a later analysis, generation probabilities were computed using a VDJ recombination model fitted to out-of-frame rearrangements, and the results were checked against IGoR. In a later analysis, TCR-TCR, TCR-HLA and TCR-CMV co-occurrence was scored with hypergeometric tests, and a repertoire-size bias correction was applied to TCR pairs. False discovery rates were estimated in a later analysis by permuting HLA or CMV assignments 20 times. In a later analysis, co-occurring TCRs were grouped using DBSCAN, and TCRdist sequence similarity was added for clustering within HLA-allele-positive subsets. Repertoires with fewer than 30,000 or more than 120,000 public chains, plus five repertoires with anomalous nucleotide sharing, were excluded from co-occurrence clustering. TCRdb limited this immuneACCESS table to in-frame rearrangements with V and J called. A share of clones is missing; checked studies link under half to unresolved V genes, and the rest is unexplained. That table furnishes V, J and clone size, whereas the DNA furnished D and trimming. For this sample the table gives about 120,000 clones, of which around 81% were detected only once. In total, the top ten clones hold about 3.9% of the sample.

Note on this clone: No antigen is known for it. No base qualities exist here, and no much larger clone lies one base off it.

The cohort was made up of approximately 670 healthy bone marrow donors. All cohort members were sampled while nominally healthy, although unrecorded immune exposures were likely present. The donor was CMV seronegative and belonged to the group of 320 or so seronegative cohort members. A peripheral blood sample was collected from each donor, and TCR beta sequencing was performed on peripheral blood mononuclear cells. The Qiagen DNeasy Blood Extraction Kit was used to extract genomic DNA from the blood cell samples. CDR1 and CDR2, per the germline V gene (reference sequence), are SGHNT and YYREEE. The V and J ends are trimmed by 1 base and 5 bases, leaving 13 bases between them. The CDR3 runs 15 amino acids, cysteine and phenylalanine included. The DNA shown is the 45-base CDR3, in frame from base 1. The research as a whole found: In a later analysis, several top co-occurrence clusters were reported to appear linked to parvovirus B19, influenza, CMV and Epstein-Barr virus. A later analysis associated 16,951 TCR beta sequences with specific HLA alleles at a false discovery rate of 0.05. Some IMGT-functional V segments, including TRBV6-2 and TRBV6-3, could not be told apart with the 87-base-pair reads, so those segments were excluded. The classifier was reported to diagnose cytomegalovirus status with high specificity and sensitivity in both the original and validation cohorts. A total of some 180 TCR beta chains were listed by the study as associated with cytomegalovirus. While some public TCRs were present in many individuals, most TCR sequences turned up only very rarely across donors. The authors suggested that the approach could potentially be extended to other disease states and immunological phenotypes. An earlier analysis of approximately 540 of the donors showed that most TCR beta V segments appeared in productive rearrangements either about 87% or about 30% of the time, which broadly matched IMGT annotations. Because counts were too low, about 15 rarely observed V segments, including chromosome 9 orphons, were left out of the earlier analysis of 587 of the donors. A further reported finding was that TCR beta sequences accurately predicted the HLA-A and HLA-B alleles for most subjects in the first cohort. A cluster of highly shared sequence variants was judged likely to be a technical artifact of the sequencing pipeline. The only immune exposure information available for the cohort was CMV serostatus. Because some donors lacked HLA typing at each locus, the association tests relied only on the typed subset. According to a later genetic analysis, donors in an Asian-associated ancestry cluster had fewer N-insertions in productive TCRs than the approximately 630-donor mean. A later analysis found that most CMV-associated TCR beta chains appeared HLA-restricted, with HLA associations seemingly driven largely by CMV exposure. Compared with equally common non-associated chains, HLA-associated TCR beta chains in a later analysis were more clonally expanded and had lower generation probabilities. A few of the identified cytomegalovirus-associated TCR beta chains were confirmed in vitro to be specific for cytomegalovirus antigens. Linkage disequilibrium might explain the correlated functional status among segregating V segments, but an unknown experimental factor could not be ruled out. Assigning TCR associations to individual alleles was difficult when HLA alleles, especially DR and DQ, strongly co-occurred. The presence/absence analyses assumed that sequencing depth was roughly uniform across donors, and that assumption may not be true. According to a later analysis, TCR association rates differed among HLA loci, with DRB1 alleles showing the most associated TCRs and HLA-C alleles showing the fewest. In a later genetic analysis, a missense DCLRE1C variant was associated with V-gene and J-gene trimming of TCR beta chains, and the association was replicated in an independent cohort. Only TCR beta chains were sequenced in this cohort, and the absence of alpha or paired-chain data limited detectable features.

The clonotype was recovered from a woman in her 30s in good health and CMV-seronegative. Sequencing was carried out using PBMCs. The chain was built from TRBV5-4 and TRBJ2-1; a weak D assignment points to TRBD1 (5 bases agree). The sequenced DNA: TGTGCCAGCAGCTTGCAGGGCGGCGGTCACAATGAGCAGTTCTTC. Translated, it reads CASSLQGGGHNEQFF.